This T cell receptor beta chain came from a study of blood T cell repertoires in COVID-19. For the study at large: Acute and convalescent COVID-19 samples came from the United States, Italy and Spain. PBMCs, B-cell-depleted T cells, or T cells were the source of the cDNA or gDNA that made up the material.

Trimming stripped 3 bases from V and 6 bases from J, with 12 bases between. Germline CDR1 LNHNV, CDR2 YYDKDF (reference sequence). The CDR3 sequence is 15 residues long. Assay: immunoSEQ multiplex PCR; the TCRdb copy retains only in-frame clones and omits some. The sample includes about 270,000 clones, 80% to 90% of them seen just once. The sample taken for sequencing was peripheral blood. The chain is built from TRBV15 and TRBJ1-6, with a weak D call TRBD1 (5 bases). This TCR derives from an elderly man with acute or convalescent COVID-19. CDR3 region: CATSRWQGGNSPLHF. The CDR3 DNA reads TGTGCCACCAGCAGGTGGCAGGGAGGTAATTCACCCCTCCACTTT.